The source of this T cell receptor (beta chain) is a study of blood T cell repertoires in COVID-19. Study overall: Acute-phase and convalescent COVID-19 samples originated in the United States, Italy and Spain.

Authors' processing steps: It was from reference gene primer amplification that nucleated cell counts were estimated. Assay: immunoSEQ multiplex PCR; the TCRdb copy retains only in-frame clones and omits some. V and J calls and clone size follow that table, whereas D and trimming were derived from the DNA. The repertoire consists of 110,000 to 150,000 clones, with about 86% occurring once and the leading ten covering around 8.4%. The trim removed 3 bases at V and 2 bases at J, leaving 2 bases unmatched. This CDR3 spans 14 amino acids. CDR1 is SGHVS, CDR2 FQNEAQ, per germline. The sequenced material came from peripheral blood. The rearrangement uses TRBV7-8 and TRBJ2-7; 9 bases map to TRBD1. This TCR came from a human donor in a cohort sampled during active COVID-19. The CDR3 region is CASSLTGGTYEQYF. CDR3 coding DNA: TGTGCCAGCAGCTTGACAGGGGGAACCTACGAGCAGTACTTC.